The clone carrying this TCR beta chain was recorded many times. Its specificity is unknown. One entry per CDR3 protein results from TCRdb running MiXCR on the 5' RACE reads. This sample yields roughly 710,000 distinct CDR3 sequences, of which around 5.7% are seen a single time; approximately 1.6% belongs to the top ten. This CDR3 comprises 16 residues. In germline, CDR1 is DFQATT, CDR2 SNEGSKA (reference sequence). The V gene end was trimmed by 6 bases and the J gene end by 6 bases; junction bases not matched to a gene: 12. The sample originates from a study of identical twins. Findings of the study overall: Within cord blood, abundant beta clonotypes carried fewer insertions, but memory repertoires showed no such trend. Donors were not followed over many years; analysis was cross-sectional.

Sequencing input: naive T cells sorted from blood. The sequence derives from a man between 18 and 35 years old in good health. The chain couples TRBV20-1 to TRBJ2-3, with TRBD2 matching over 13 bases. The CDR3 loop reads CSAPRTSGSSGDTQYF. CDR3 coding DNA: TGCAGTGCCCCAAGGACTAGCGGGAGTAGCGGGGATACGCAGTATTTT.